The rows below give T cell receptor beta chains drawn from one sample of a study of PD-1 blockade in classical Hodgkin lymphoma. Sequencing used immunoSEQ multiplex PCR; TCRdb keeps in-frame clones, though not all of them. The sample has about 85,000 clones, over 90% seen once. The sample consisted of peripheral blood mononuclear cells (PBMCs), taken before the second cycle of nivolumab. These receptors originate from a human donor with classical Hodgkin lymphoma. Each CDR3 is given with its conserved first and last residue. The order of the fields is V gene, J gene, CDR3 protein.

v_call: TRBV5-6; j_call: TRBJ2-7; cdr3_aa: CASNGPGSYEQYF
v_call: TRBV2; j_call: TRBJ1-1; cdr3_aa: CASSDRLWEAFF
v_call: TRBV6-5; j_call: TRBJ2-2; cdr3_aa: CASSYSSGSPGELFF
v_call: TRBV5-1; j_call: TRBJ1-1; cdr3_aa: CASSLSPNTEAFF
v_call: TRBV5-5; j_call: TRBJ2-7; cdr3_aa: CASSLGQRETYEQYF
v_call: TRBV5-1; j_call: TRBJ2-7; cdr3_aa: CASSLALSWTSGTYEQYF
v_call: TRBV11-3; j_call: TRBJ2-5; cdr3_aa: CASSHYGGRKETQYF
v_call: TRBV5-1; j_call: TRBJ2-7; cdr3_aa: CASSDQVQGIYEQYF
v_call: TRBV18; j_call: TRBJ1-1; cdr3_aa: CASSPLWTAGGTEAFF
v_call: TRBV7-2; j_call: TRBJ2-3; cdr3_aa: CASSFAPGLAGGHAAQYF